A single sample is the source of the 6 T cell receptor beta chains below, sequenced in a study of shared clonotypes between healthy human individuals. Some clones are missing from TCRdb's copy, which holds only in-frame ones; the method was immunoSEQ multiplex PCR. The table lists 2 million to 3 million clones, 80% to 95% of them singletons, with approximately 0.35% in the top ten. Material for sequencing was naive CD4+ T cells from PBMCs. Documented subset: CD45RA+ positively selected. The receptor set was obtained from a man aged 18 to 29 in good health. Some clones in this sample may be carry-over from other donors' samples.

V and J are TRBV9 and TRBJ2-1, with 8 nucleotides matching TRBD1. J gave up 8 bases and V 2 bases, and 6 bases lay outside the gene matches. The CDR3 spans 14 residues. Germline CDR1 reads SGDLS; CDR2 reads YYNGEE. CDR3 loop: CASSVRTGLDEQFF. In nucleotides, the CDR3 is TGTGCCAGCAGCGTGCGGACAGGGCTAGATGAGCAGTTCTTC.

V usage is TRBV15 and J usage is TRBJ1-4, with D perhaps TRBD1 (5 bases). V was cut by 0 bases and J by 7 bases, with 12 bases left in between. This CDR3 is 15 amino acids long. Per germline, CDR1 LNHNV and CDR2 YYDKDF (reference sequence). The CDR3 nucleotides are TGTGCCACCAGCAGAGATAGGGACCGCGGTGAAAAACTGTTTTTT. Its translation: CATSRDRDRGEKLFF.

A few counts support this clone. The same CDR3 also results from other DNA sequences found in this sample. V gene TRBV9 combines with J gene TRBJ2-3; D is uncertain. With 1 base removed from V and 0 bases from J, the gap between germline ends came to 6 bases. Germline V gene sequence: CDR1 SGDLS, CDR2 YYNGEE. The CDR3 runs 14 residues. The CDR3: CASSVSPSTDTQYF. CDR3 sequence (DNA): TGTGCCAGCAGCGTATCCCCTAGCACAGATACGCAGTATTTT.

The chain links TRBV7-3 to TRBJ2-3, with 9 nucleotides matching TRBD1. This CDR3 contains 14 residues. CDR1 SGHTA and CDR2 FQGTGA come from the germline V gene. J was trimmed by 7 bases and V by 7 bases; bases with no gene match: 9. CDR3 protein: CASKTGGSSNTQYF. CDR3 coding DNA: TGTGCCAGCAAGACAGGGGGATCGTCAAATACGCAGTATTTT.

A remark on this clone: Other nucleotide sequences from this sample produce the same CDR3. The rearrangement links TRBV2 to TRBJ1-1; 9 nucleotides align to TRBD1. The CDR3 totals 14 residues. V trimming: 4 bases; J trimming: 1 base; junction bases outside the gene matches: 1. Germline CDR1 is SNHLY and CDR2 is FYNNEI. The CDR3 DNA reads as TGTGCCAGCAGTGCGGGACAGGGGAACACTGAAGCTTTCTTT. Amino acids: CASSAGQGNTEAFF.

As DNA, the CDR3 is TGTGCCAGCAGCTATAATGAAAAACTGTTTTTT. This sequence encodes CASSYNEKLFF. V gene TRBV7-9 combines with J gene TRBJ1-4; no firm D call. CDR3 length equals 11 residues. CDR1 SEHNR and CDR2 FQNEAQ come from the germline V gene (reference sequence). The V gene lost 4 bases and the J gene lost 4 bases, with 1 base spanning the gap.